The 13 T cell receptor beta chains listed next were all sequenced from one sample in a study of T cells in Graves' hyperthyroidism and ophthalmopathy. Authors of the study amplified TCR beta CDR3 regions from RNA transcripts. TCR CDR3 regions were first amplified by RT-PCR with HTBI primers. Using its own MiXCR run on the multiplex PCR reads, TCRdb lists one record per CDR3 protein. The sample yields 350,000 or so distinct CDR3 sequences, about 20% seen once. Sequenced: blood. All receptors derive from a woman aged 50 to 60 with Graves' hyperthyroidism.

This clonotype was picked up one time. Because the CDR3 is missing its conserved closing phenylalanine or tryptophan, this is likely a read error. This chain joins TRBV7-2 and TRBJ1-2, with no clear D. The CDR3 length is 14 residues. CDR1 is SGHTA, CDR2 FQGNSA, per germline. V was pared by 2 bases and J by 2 bases, with 9 bases between. The CDR3 spells CASSLSTGNYGYTL. As DNA, the CDR3 is TGTGCCAGCAGCTTATCGACGGGAAACTATGGCTACACCCTC.

This clonotype was found a few times. The chain carries TRBV6-1 and TRBJ2-3; unclear D gene. The germline V and J ends were trimmed by 0 bases and 4 bases, with 17 bases remaining between them. CDR1 is MNHNS, CDR2 SASEGT, per germline. The CDR3 runs to 17 residues. CDR3 sequence (DNA): TGTGCCAGCAGTGAAGCGCACCTATCTTCAGAGGCAGATACGCAGTATTTT. This gives the protein CASSEAHLSSEADTQYF.

This clonotype was recorded many times. The rearrangement links TRBV30 to TRBJ2-5; D might be TRBD1 (5 bases). Trimming left V 5 bases short and J 2 bases short, with 12 bases between. The CDR3 has 13 residues. Germline lookup yields CDR1 GTSNPN and CDR2 SVGIG (reference sequence). CDR3 residues: CAWDRQGQETQYF. As DNA, the CDR3 is TGTGCCTGGGACAGACAAGGACAAGAGACCCAGTACTTC.

A remark on this clonotype: The junction does not match germline at one end; this may be a read error. The V call is TRBV12-3 or TRBV12-4, the J call TRBJ2-6; tentatively, D is TRBD1 or TRBD2 (5 bases each). This CDR3 region has 17 residues. The CDR3 nucleotides are TGTGCCAGCAGTTTAGGCGGCTTCTACTCTGGGGGCAACGTCCTGACTTTC. Its protein product is CASSLGGFYSGGNVLTF.

This clonotype came up many times. The chain couples TRBV19 to TRBJ2-1, with D possibly TRBD2 on 5 matching bases. Germline loops: CDR1 LNHDA, CDR2 SQIVND (reference sequence). The CDR3 sequence is 14 residues long. Trimming removed 7 bases at V and 5 bases at J, with 15 bases between. The CDR3 reads CASKERDYNNEQFF. The CDR3 nucleotides are TGTGCCAGTAAGGAGCGTGACTATAACAATGAGCAGTTCTTC.

This clonotype was recorded at least ten times. This rearrangement joins TRBV5-1 to TRBJ2-7; 13 bases are a match to TRBD2. Germline V gene lookup returns CDR1 SGHRS and CDR2 YFSETQ. Trimming at V came to 4 bases and at J to 1 base, leaving 2 bases not matched to a gene. This CDR3 has 15 residues. This CDR3 is CASSVGLAGSYEQYF. The CDR3 DNA reads as TGCGCCAGCAGCGTGGGACTAGCGGGGTCCTACGAGCAGTACTTC.

This clonotype was seen at least ten times. The rearrangement links TRBV11-2 to TRBJ1-1, with D tentatively TRBD1 (5 bases). Germline V lookup: CDR1 SGHAT, CDR2 FQNNGV. Trimming removed 5 bases from V and 5 bases from J, with 18 bases in between. This CDR3 is built from 15 residues. The CDR3 loop reads CASSPPKGLITEAFF. CDR3 in DNA: TGTGCCAGCAGCCCCCCGAAGGGGCTTATTACTGAAGCTTTCTTT.

J is TRBJ2-3 and V is TRBV29-1; D possibly uses TRBD1 or TRBD2 (5 bases each). V lost 2 bases and J lost 2, with 17 bases in between. The CDR3 is 16 residues long. The germline CDR1 and CDR2 sequences are SQVTM and ANQGSEA. The CDR3 protein is CSVEPGAGDNTDTQYF. The CDR3 nucleotides read TGCAGCGTTGAACCCGGGGCTGGAGACAACACAGATACGCAGTATTTT.

This clonotype was found a few times. The chain has TRBV27 and TRBJ1-5, with no clear D. V was trimmed by 5 bases and J by 7 bases, leaving 15 bases between them. Germline lookup yields CDR1 MNHEY and CDR2 SMNVEV (reference sequence). The CDR3 covers 14 residues. DNA for the CDR3: TGTGCCAGCAGTACCGGAGAGGGCGTACAGCCCCAGCATTTT. Its protein is CASSTGEGVQPQHF.

This clonotype was seen ten or more times. The rearrangement uses TRBV6-2 or TRBV6-3 and TRBJ2-1, with D perhaps TRBD2 (6 bases). There are 15 residues in the CDR3. The germline V and J ends were trimmed by 5 bases and 6 bases, with 17 bases remaining between them. Germline CDR1 reads MNHEY; CDR2 reads SVGEGT. CDR3 residues: CASSRRDSRINEQFF. In nucleotides, the CDR3 is TGTGCCAGCAGTCGCCGGGACTCACGAATCAATGAGCAGTTCTTC.

The chain uses TRBV7-6 and TRBJ2-7; 10 bases fit TRBD2. This CDR3 spans 14 amino acids. Trimming at V came to 5 bases and at J to 2 bases, leaving 3 bases not matched to a gene. CDR1 SGHVS and CDR2 FNYEAQ come from the germline V gene. In nucleotides, the CDR3 is TGTGCCAGCAGCCCACTAGCGGGGACCTACGAGCAGTACTTC. This gives the protein CASSPLAGTYEQYF.

V and J are TRBV19 and TRBJ2-2, with 9 bases that match TRBD2. Germline-derived CDR1 and CDR2 are LNHDA and SQIVND (reference sequence). Trimming cost V 5 bases and J 2 bases; bases outside gene matches: 3. This CDR3 contains 15 residues. The CDR3 is CASSSTSGNTGELFF. DNA for the CDR3: TGTGCCAGTAGTTCGACTAGCGGCAACACCGGGGAGCTGTTTTTT. The whole variable domain, filled in from reference TRBV19 and TRBJ2-2, reads DGGITQSPKYLFRKEGQNVTLSCEQNLNHDAMYWYRQDPGQGLRLIYYSQIVNDFQKGDIAEGYSVSREKKESFPLTVTSAQKNPTAFYLCASSSTSGNTGELFFGEGSRLTVL.

The gene calls are TRBV11-3 and TRBJ2-2; D gene ambiguous. V was clipped by 7 bases and J by 13 bases, with 13 bases between them. The V gene's germline CDR1 is SGHNT and CDR2 YENEEA. This CDR3 region has 11 residues. Here the CDR3 DNA reads TGTGCCAGCACCCCTCGGTCTCGGCTGTTTTTT. Its translation is CASTPRSRLFF.